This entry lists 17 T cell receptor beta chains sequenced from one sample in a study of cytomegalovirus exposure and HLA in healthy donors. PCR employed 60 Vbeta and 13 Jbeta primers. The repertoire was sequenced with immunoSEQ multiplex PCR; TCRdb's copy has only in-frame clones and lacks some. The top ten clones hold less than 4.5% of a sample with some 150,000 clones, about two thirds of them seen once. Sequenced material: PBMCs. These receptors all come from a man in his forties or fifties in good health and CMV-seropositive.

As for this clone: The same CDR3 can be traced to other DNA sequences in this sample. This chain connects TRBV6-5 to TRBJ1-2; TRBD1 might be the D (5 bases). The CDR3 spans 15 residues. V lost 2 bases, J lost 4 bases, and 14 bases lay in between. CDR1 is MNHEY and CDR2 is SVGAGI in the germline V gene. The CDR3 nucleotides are TGTGCCAGCAGTTACCGGGAGGGCGGGGGCTATGGCTACACCTTC. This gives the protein CASSYREGGGYGYTF.

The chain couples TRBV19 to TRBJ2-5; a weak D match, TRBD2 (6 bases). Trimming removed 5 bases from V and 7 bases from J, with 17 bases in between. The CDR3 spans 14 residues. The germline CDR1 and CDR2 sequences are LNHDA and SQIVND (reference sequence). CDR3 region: CASSSVAASLTQYF. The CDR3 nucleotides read TGTGCCAGTAGTTCGGTAGCGGCATCATTGACCCAGTACTTC. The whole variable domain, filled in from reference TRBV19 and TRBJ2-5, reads DGGITQSPKYLFRKEGQNVTLSCEQNLNHDAMYWYRQDPGQGLRLIYYSQIVNDFQKGDIAEGYSVSREKKESFPLTVTSAQKNPTAFYLCASSSVAASLTQYFGPGTRLLVL.

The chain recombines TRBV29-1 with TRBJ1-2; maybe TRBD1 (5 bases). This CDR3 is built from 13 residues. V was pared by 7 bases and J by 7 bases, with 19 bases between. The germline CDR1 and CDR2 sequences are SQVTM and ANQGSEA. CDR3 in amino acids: CSGWTTQLSGYTF. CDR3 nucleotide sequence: TGCAGCGGGTGGACAACACAGCTCTCTGGCTACACCTTC.

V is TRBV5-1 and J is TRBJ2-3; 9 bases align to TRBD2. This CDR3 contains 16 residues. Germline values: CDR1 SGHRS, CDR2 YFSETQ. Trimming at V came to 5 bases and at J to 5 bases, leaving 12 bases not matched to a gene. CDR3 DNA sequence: TGCGCCAGCAGAACCGGGACTAGCATCCAACAAGATACGCAGTATTTT. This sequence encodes CASRTGTSIQQDTQYF.

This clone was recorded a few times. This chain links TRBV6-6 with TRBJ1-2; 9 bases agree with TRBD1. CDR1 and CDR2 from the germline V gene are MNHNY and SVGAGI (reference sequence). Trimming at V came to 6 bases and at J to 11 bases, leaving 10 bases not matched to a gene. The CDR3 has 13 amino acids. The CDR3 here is CASSTTDRGVYTF. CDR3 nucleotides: TGTGCCAGCAGCACTACGGACAGGGGAGTTTACACCTTC.

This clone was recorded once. CDR3 in amino acids: CSVERWDSFDNEQFF. The CDR3 DNA sequence: TGCAGCGTTGAACGGTGGGACAGCTTTGACAATGAGCAGTTCTTC. V usage is TRBV29-1 and J usage is TRBJ2-1; 7 bases match TRBD1. CDR3 length: 15 residues. Germline CDR1 and CDR2: SQVTM and ANQGSEA. Trimming at V came to 2 bases and at J to 5 bases, leaving 9 bases not matched to a gene.

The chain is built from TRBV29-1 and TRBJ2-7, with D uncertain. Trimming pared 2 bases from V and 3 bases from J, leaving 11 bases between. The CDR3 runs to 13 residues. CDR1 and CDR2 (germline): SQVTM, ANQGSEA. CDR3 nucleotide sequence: TGCAGCGTTGAATCTCCGGGTTACTACGAGCAGTACTTC. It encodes CSVESPGYYEQYF.

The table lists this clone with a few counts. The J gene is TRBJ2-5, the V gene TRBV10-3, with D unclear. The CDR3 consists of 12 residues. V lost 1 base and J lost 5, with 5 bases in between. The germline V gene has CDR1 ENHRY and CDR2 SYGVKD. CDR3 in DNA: TGTGCCATCAGTGAGTTAGATGAGACCCAGTACTTC. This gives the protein CAISELDETQYF.

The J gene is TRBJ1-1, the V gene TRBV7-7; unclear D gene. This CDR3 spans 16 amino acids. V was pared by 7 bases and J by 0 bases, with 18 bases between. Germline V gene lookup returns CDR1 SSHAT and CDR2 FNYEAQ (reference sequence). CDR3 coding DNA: TGTGCCAGCACCCCCCTCGAGGAGGTGGTGAACACTGAAGCTTTCTTT. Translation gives CASTPLEEVVNTEAFF.

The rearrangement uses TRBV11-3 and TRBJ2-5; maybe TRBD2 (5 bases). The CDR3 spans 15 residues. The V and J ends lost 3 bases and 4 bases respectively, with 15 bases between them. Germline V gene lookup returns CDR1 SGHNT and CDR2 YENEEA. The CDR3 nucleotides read TGTGCCAGCAGCTTGGTGGGAGCCCCTAGAGAGACCCAGTACTTC. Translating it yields CASSLVGAPRETQYF. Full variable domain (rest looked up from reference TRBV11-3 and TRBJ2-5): EAGVVQSPRYKIIEKKQPVAFWCNPISGHNTLYWYLQNLGQGPELLIRYENEEAVDDSQLPKDRFSAERLKGVDSTLKIQPAELGDSAVYLCASSLVGAPRETQYFGPGTRLLVL.

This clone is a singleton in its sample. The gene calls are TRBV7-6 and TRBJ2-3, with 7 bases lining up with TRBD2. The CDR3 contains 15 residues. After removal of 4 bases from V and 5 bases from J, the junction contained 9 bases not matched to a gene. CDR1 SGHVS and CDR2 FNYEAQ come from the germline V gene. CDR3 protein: CASSSGTIAGDTQYF. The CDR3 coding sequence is TGTGCCAGCAGCTCGGGGACGATAGCGGGAGATACGCAGTATTTT.

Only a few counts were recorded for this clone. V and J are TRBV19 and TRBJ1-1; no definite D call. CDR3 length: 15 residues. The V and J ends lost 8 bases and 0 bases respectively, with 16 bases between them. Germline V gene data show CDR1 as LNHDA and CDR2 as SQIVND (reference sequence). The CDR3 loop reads CASSEVRTLNTEAFF. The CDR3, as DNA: TGTGCCAGTTCTGAGGTCAGAACGTTGAACACTGAAGCTTTCTTT.

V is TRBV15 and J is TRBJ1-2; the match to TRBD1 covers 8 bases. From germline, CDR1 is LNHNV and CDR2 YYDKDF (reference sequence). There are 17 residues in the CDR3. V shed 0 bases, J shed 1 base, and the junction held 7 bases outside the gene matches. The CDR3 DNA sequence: TGTGCCACCAGCAGAGAGGCCCAGGGGGCTCGTAACTATGGCTACACCTTC. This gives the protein CATSREAQGARNYGYTF.

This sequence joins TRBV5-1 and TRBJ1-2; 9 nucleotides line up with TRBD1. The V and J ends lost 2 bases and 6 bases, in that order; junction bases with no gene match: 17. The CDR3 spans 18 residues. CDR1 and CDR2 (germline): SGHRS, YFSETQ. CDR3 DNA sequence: TGCGCCAGCAGCTTTACACCGGGACAGGGAGATGGAGGAGATGGCTACACCTTC. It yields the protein CASSFTPGQGDGGDGYTF.

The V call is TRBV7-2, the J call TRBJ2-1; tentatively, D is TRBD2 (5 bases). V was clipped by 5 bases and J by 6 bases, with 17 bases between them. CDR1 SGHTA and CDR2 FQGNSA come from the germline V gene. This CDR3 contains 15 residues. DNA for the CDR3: TGTGCCAGCAGCCCCCCGGGGTCTGCTGGCAATGAGCAGTTCTTC. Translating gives CASSPPGSAGNEQFF. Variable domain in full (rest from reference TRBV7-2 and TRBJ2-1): GAGVSQSPSNKVTEKGKDVELRCDPISGHTALYWYRQSLGQGLEFLIYFQGNSAPDKSGLPSDRFSAERTGGSVSTLTIQRTQQEDSAVYLCASSPPGSAGNEQFFGPGTRLTVL.

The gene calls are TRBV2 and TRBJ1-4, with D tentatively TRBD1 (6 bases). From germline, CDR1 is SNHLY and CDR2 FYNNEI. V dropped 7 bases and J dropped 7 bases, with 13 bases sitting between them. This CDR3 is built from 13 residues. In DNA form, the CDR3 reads TGTGCCAGCAACCGGGGGGGCGGTGAAAAACTGTTTTTT. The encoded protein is CASNRGGGEKLFF.

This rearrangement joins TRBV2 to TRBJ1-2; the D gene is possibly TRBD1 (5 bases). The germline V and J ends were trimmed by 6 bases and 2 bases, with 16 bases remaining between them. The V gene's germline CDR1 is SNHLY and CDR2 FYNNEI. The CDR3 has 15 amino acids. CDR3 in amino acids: CASRGSQGNNYGYTF. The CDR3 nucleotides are TGTGCCAGCAGGGGATCCCAGGGTAACAACTATGGCTACACCTTC. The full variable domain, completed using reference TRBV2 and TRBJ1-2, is EPEVTQTPSHQVTQMGQEVILRCVPISNHLYFYWYRQILGQKVEFLVSFYNNEISEKSEIFDDQFSVERPDGSNFTLKIRSTKLEDSAMYFCASRGSQGNNYGYTFGSGTRLTVV.